This T cell receptor (beta chain) came from a study of early T cells in non-severe SARS-CoV-2 infection. Study-wide context: Unsorted whole-blood RNA was sequenced in bulk, leaving chains unpaired. Study conclusions and caveats: Anti-spike CD8 responses were favored in VDJdb matching, and private and CD4 specificities were missed.

Trimming pared 6 bases from V and 0 bases from J, leaving 12 bases between. The CDR3 consists of 15 residues. The V gene's germline CDR1 is MNHEY and CDR2 SVGAGI. Unique molecular identifiers tagged individual cDNA molecules. TCRdb redid the calling of the 5' RACE reads with MiXCR, one entry per CDR3 protein. The sample lists tens of thousands of distinct CDR3 sequences; 10% to 15% were seen once. This clonotype was picked up a small number of times. As yet, its antigen is unknown. The chain carries TRBV6-5 and TRBJ1-3; D is perhaps TRBD1 (5 bases). The material sequenced was whole blood. The receptor was derived from an adult who was a healthcare worker with PCR-confirmed SARS-CoV-2 infection or an uninfected control (not recorded which). CDR3 nucleotide sequence: TGTGCCAGCAGAGTATCAGGGCACTCTGGAAACACCATATATTTT. This sequence encodes CASRVSGHSGNTIYF.